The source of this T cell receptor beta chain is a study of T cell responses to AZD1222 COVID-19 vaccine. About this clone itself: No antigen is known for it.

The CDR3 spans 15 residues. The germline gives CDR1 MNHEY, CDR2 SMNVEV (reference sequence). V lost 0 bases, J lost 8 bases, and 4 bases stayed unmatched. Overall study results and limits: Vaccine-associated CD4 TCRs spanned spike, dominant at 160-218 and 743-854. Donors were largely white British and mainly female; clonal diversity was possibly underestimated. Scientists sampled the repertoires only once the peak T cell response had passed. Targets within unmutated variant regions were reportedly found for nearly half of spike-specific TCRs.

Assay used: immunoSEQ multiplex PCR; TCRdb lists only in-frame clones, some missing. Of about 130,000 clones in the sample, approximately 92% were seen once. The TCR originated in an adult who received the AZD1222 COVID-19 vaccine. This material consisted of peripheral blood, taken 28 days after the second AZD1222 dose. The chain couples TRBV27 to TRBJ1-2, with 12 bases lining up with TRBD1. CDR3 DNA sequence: TGTGCCAGCAGTTTATCGGGGACAGGGGGCAGAGGCTACACCTTC. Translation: CASSLSGTGGRGYTF.